Listed here are 12 T cell receptor beta chains from one sample, sequenced in a study of CD8+ T cells in alopecia areata (dated by TCRdb to 2016 to 2018). Library creation used the immunoSEQ multiplex PCR assay. RNA was extracted from all samples and reverse transcribed into cDNA, which served as template for TCR sequencing. Sourced from immuneACCESS, this table was stored by TCRdb with only in-frame sequences that have V and J called. A share of the clones is absent; for the studies checked, an unresolved V gene accounts for under half, and the remainder has no known explanation. The table for this sample lists roughly 250,000 clones; less than 80% of them were counted only once. Of the sample, more than 0.95% is held by the ten largest clones. The sample's time point label is to be understood as: baseline before oral tofacitinib. The sequences come from CD4+ T cells sorted from blood, collected at week 0. Every receptor here comes from a human donor with alopecia areata.

The chain couples TRBV29-1 to TRBJ1-4; TRBD1 is a possible D gene (5 bases). In germline, CDR1 is SQVTM, CDR2 ANQGSEA. V lost 3 bases, J lost 4 bases, and 9 bases lay in between. The CDR3 is made up of 13 amino acids. DNA for the CDR3: TGCAGCGTTGATCCAGGGTATAATGAAAAACTGTTTTTT. This gives the protein CSVDPGYNEKLFF.

This chain uses TRBV11-2 with TRBJ2-7; no reliable D call. With 1 base removed from V and 4 bases from J, the gap between germline ends came to 17 bases. CDR3 length equals 16 residues. Germline CDR1 and CDR2: SGHAT and FQNNGV. The CDR3 region is CASSLATGYQPYEQYF. The CDR3 DNA reads as TGTGCCAGCAGCTTAGCTACCGGTTATCAACCTTACGAGCAGTACTTC.

This clone has a handful of counts. The J gene is TRBJ2-4, the V gene TRBV30; TRBD1 agrees at 9 bases. The CDR3 extends over 14 amino acids. CDR1 GTSNPN and CDR2 SVGIG come from the germline V gene (reference sequence). The V segment lost 7 bases and the J segment 3 bases; nucleotides outside the gene matches: 7. The CDR3 loop reads CALSQGAVKNIQYF. CDR3 nucleotides: TGTGCCTTATCACAGGGGGCGGTCAAAAACATTCAGTACTTC.

V and J are TRBV30 and TRBJ2-1; 7 bases are shared with TRBD2. Losses at the gene ends were 2 bases for V and 5 bases for J; bases not matched to a gene: 3. Germline assignment: CDR1 GTSNPN and CDR2 SVGIG (reference sequence). The CDR3 sequence is 13 residues long. CDR3 nucleotides: TGTGCCTGGAGTTCTAGCGGAGACAATGAGCAGTTCTTC. It yields the protein CAWSSSGDNEQFF.

This clone appeared a few times. V usage is TRBV7-9 and J usage is TRBJ1-4, with D possibly TRBD1 on 5 matching bases. CDR3 length equals 13 residues. The germline V gene has CDR1 SEHNR and CDR2 FQNEAQ (reference sequence). V lost 1 base and J lost 10, with 10 bases in between. The CDR3, as DNA: TGTGCCAGCAGCTTAGGGGGCGGCAGAAAACTGTTTTTT. It specifies CASSLGGGRKLFF.

The chain is built from TRBV6-5 and TRBJ1-5; a weak D match, TRBD1 (5 bases). CDR1 MNHEY and CDR2 SVGAGI come from the germline V gene. The V gene lost 2 bases and the J gene lost 12 bases, with 8 bases spanning the gap. The CDR3 covers 11 residues. The CDR3 spells CASSYAGIQHF. The CDR3, as DNA: TGTGCCAGCAGTTACGCAGGGATCCAGCATTTT.

J is TRBJ1-4 and V is TRBV27; D is uncertain. The V end lost 4 bases, the J end lost 7 bases, and 4 bases lay between the germline ends. This CDR3 is built from 11 residues. The germline V gene encodes CDR1 MNHEY and CDR2 SMNVEV (reference sequence). This CDR3 reads CASSSGEKLFF. In nucleotides, the CDR3 is TGTGCCAGCAGTTCGGGTGAAAAACTGTTTTTT.

This chain connects TRBV5-1 to TRBJ2-1; 14 bases match TRBD2. Germline CDR1 reads SGHRS; CDR2 reads YFSETQ. The CDR3 covers 17 residues. V lost 3 bases and J lost 6; bases outside the gene matches: 8. This CDR3 reads CASSWTSGGNLVNEQFF. The CDR3 DNA sequence: TGCGCCAGCAGCTGGACTAGCGGGGGGAATTTAGTCAATGAGCAGTTCTTC.

The table lists this clone with a count of one. The V and J genes are TRBV20-1 and TRBJ1-2, with D possibly being TRBD1 (5 bases). This CDR3 has 11 residues. The germline V and J ends were trimmed by 6 bases and 8 bases, with 13 bases remaining between them. Germline loops: CDR1 DFQATT, CDR2 SNEGSKA (reference sequence). CDR3 region: CSAPDTPGYTF. The CDR3, as DNA: TGCAGTGCCCCGGACACCCCGGGCTACACCTTC.

Of note for this clone: The sample contains more than one DNA sequence encoding this CDR3. The chain joins TRBV5-1 to TRBJ2-4; tentative D call: TRBD2 (6 bases). The CDR3 totals 13 residues. Trimming cost V 0 bases and J 7 bases, with 8 bases left between them. Germline V gene data show CDR1 as SGHRS and CDR2 as YFSETQ. The CDR3 bases are TGCGCCAGCAGCTTGGCGGGGGAGAACATTCAGTACTTC. Its translation: CASSLAGENIQYF.

This clone was counted a few times. The V gene is TRBV7-8, the J gene TRBJ2-5; D is possibly TRBD1 or TRBD2 (5 bases each). V was shortened by 0 bases and J by 3 bases, with 14 bases between the two germline ends. Germline CDR1 is SGHVS and CDR2 is FQNEAQ. The CDR3 extends over 16 amino acids. As DNA, the CDR3 is TGTGCCAGCAGCTTAGCCGTTCGAGGGGCTGAAGAGACCCAGTACTTC. Translating gives CASSLAVRGAEETQYF. The entire variable domain, with the rest obtained from reference TRBV7-8 and TRBJ2-5, is as follows: GAGVSQSPRYKVAKRGQDVALRCDPISGHVSLFWYQQALGQGPEFLTYFQNEAQLDKSGLPSDRFFAERPEGSVSTLKIQRTQQEDSAVYLCASSLAVRGAEETQYFGPGTRLLVL.

The rearrangement uses TRBV14 and TRBJ2-2; D remains ambiguous. The V and J ends lost 0 bases and 6 bases respectively, with 5 bases between them. Per germline, CDR1 SGHDN and CDR2 FVKESK. The CDR3 covers 13 residues. The chain's CDR3 is CASSQEGAGELFF. The CDR3 DNA reads TGTGCCAGCAGCCAAGAGGGCGCCGGGGAGCTGTTTTTT.